This T cell receptor beta chain was sequenced in a study of blood T cell repertoires in COVID-19. Study in general: The United States, Italy and Spain provided the acute and convalescent COVID-19 samples. From T cells, B-cell-depleted T cells, or PBMCs came the material, which was cDNA or gDNA.

Study processing details: Cell counts per sample came from amplifying reference gene primers. Sequenced by immunoSEQ multiplex PCR; TCRdb stores in-frame clones only, minus some. V and J calls and clone size are as listed in that table; D and trimming were resolved from the DNA. The table records some 150,000 clones, around 81% of them present only once. This clone was recorded only once. In germline, CDR1 is SGHTA, CDR2 FQGTGA. There are 16 residues in the CDR3. V was cut by 4 bases and J by 0 bases, with 13 bases left in between. The chain links TRBV7-3 to TRBJ2-1, with TRBD2 as a possible D gene (5 bases). This TCR derives from a woman in her sixties or seventies with acute or convalescent COVID-19. The sample was peripheral blood. The CDR3 reads CASSSHLARSYNEQFF. CDR3 sequence (DNA): TGTGCCAGCAGCTCCCACCTAGCCCGCTCCTACAATGAGCAGTTCTTC. The complete variable domain, with remaining parts taken from reference TRBV7-3 and TRBJ2-1, reads GAGVSQTPSNKVTEKGKYVELRCDPISGHTALYWYRQSLGQGPEFLIYFQGTGAADDSGLPNDRFFAVRPEGSVSTLKIQRTERGDSAVYLCASSSHLARSYNEQFFGPGTRLTVL.